Listed below are T cell receptor beta chains from one sample, sequenced in a study of CD8 T cells in ankylosing spondylitis. TCRdb reanalysed the 5' RACE reads using MiXCR and keeps one entry per CDR3 protein. Counted here are 150,000 to 200,000 distinct CDR3 sequences, approximately 12% occurring once; the ten biggest clones make up 9.5% to 12%. Sequenced: blood, either unsorted or a sorted T cell fraction (not recorded which). All receptors derive from a female donor with ankylosing spondylitis or in good health (not recorded which). Each CDR3 is given with its conserved first and last residue. Each record gives: J gene, V gene, D gene, clone size, CDR3 DNA, CDR3 protein. D genes are given only for firm matches. Only some rows state a clone size, as once, few, many or a class for expanded clones.

TRBJ2-1 | TRBV3-1 | TRBD2 | NA | TGTGCCAGCAGCCAAGCAGGGACTAGCGGGACGGCTGAGCAGTTCTTC | CASSQAGTSGTAEQFF
TRBJ2-1 | TRBV28 | NA | many | TGTGCCAGCAGTTTCGGGGGCACGCTACGGCGGAATGAGCAGTTCTTC | CASSFGGTLRRNEQFF
TRBJ2-5 | TRBV7-2 | NA | many | TGTGCCAGCAGCCTACATTGGAACCAAGAGACCCAGTACTTC | CASSLHWNQETQYF
TRBJ1-3 | TRBV2 | NA | many | TGTGCCAGCACGGCAGACTCTGGAAACACCATATATTTT | CASTADSGNTIYF
TRBJ1-1 | TRBV4-3 | NA | many | TGCGCCAGCAGCCACCTAATGGCGGCGAACACTGAAGCTTTCTTT | CASSHLMAANTEAFF
TRBJ2-2 | TRBV12-3/TRBV12-4 | NA | many | TGTGCCAGCTGCATGGGGATACCCCAACGCACCGGGGAGCTGTTTTTT | CASCMGIPQRTGELFF
TRBJ2-7 | TRBV3-1 | NA | many | TGTGCCAGCAGCCAGGAAGGCCCCTACGAGCAGTACTTC | CASSQEGPYEQYF
TRBJ2-1 | TRBV9 | TRBD2 | many | TGTGCCAGCAGCCCGCAGCGGGAGGGTCTCTTCTACAATGAGCAGTTCTTC | CASSPQREGLFYNEQFF
TRBJ2-5 | TRBV9 | TRBD2 | NA | TGTGCCAGCAGCGTAGTCGAGCGGGGGCAAGAGACCCAGTACTTC | CASSVVERGQETQYF
TRBJ2-7 | TRBV5-1 | NA | NA | TGCGCCAGCAGCTTGACGGGAGAGATCTACGAGCTGTACTTC | CASSLTGEIYELYF
TRBJ2-7 | TRBV5-4 | NA | few | TGTGCCAGCAGCTTGGGACAGCGTAGAAGCTCCTACGAGCAGTACTTC | CASSLGQRRSSYEQYF
TRBJ2-1 | TRBV12-3/TRBV12-4 | TRBD1 | few | TGTGCCAGCAGGGAACAGGGGACCGGTGAGCAGTTCTTC | CASREQGTGEQFF
TRBJ2-1 | TRBV5-1 | TRBD2 | many | TGCGCCAGCAGCTCCGGACTAGCGGCTTTTCTCTCCTACAATGAGCAGTTCTTC | CASSSGLAAFLSYNEQFF
TRBJ2-1 | TRBV14 | NA | few | TGTGCCAGCAGCCACAGGGGCGCGTTCAATGAGCAGTTCTTC | CASSHRGAFNEQFF
TRBJ2-7 | TRBV28 | TRBD1 | NA | TGTGCCAGCAGTTGGACAGGGCGGGACGAGCAGTACTTC | CASSWTGRDEQYF
TRBJ1-2 | TRBV12-3/TRBV12-4 | NA | NA | TGTGCCAGCACCCGGACGGGGGATGGCTACACCTTC | CASTRTGDGYTF
TRBJ2-7 | TRBV12-3/TRBV12-4 | NA | NA | TGTGCCATCAGCTCCCCCACCCTCGAGGGGGGCCCCTCCTACGAGCAGTACTTC | CAISSPTLEGGPSYEQYF
TRBJ2-1 | TRBV5-6 | NA | many | TGTGCCAGCAGCTTGGTGGGCAATGGGAGGCAGTTCTTC | CASSLVGNGRQFF
TRBJ2-2 | TRBV28 | NA | NA | TGTGCCAGCAGTTTAGAGGTCCGATTGAACGGGGAGCTGTTTTTT | CASSLEVRLNGELFF
TRBJ2-3 | TRBV5-1 | NA | many | TGCGCCAGCAGCTTGGAGTGGCGGGATACGCAGTATTTT | CASSLEWRDTQYF
TRBJ2-2 | TRBV6-5 | TRBD2 | few | TGTGCCAGCAGTTACTCGCGGGAGATAGGGACCGGGGAGCTGTTTTTT | CASSYSREIGTGELFF
TRBJ2-3 | TRBV9 | NA | NA | TGTGCCAGCAGCGTAACCCTGCAAGAGGGCCATACGCAGTATTTT | CASSVTLQEGHTQYF
TRBJ2-7 | TRBV20-1 | TRBD2 | many | TGCAGTGCTAGCGATCTAGCGGGAGCCGCGCGGGAGCAGTACTTC | CSASDLAGAAREQYF
TRBJ2-2 | TRBV12-3/TRBV12-4 | NA | many | TGTGCCAGCAGTTTCGGAGGAGGGCAGGGCGGGGAGCTGTTTTTT | CASSFGGGQGGELFF
TRBJ2-1 | TRBV24-1 | NA | many | TGTGCCACCAGTGCAAGTTACAATGAGCAGTTCTTC | CATSASYNEQFF
TRBJ2-2 | TRBV10-3 | NA | NA | TGTGCCATCAGTGAGTCCGGGGAGCTGTTTTTT | CAISESGELFF
TRBJ1-6 | TRBV13 | NA | many | TGTGCCAGCAGCGAAGGGACCGTGAACTCACCCCTCCACTTT | CASSEGTVNSPLHF
TRBJ2-5 | TRBV11-2 | TRBD2 | NA | TGTGCCAGCAGCGTAACTAGCGGGAGGGCCGGGGAGACCCAGTACTTC | CASSVTSGRAGETQYF
TRBJ1-1 | TRBV10-3 | TRBD1 | many | TGTGCCCGTAGGGGACAGCTGAACACTGAAGCTTTCTTT | CARRGQLNTEAFF
TRBJ2-7 | TRBV7-2 | NA | NA | TGTGCCAGCAGCTTAGTGAATGGTGTGGTGAAGGAGCAGTACTTC | CASSLVNGVVKEQYF
TRBJ1-3 | TRBV7-2 | NA | many | TGTGCCAGCAGCAAGAGGGTCACCGTCTCTGGAAACACCATATATTTT | CASSKRVTVSGNTIYF
TRBJ2-1 | TRBV29-1 | NA | NA | TGCAGCGTTGGATACAATGAGCAGTTCTTC | CSVGYNEQFF
TRBJ2-2 | TRBV14 | NA | few | TGTGCCAGCAGCCAATCAATCAGGATAGGTTCTACCGGGGAGCTGTTTTTT | CASSQSIRIGSTGELFF
TRBJ1-6 | TRBV20-1 | NA | NA | TGCAGTGCGTCGGAGGCTCGTCGCGGTAATTCACCCCTCCACTTT | CSASEARRGNSPLHF
TRBJ2-7 | TRBV5-1 | NA | NA | TGCGCCAGCAGCCGACCAGCGGCATGGGATATCAACGAGCAGTACTTC | CASSRPAAWDINEQYF
TRBJ2-3 | TRBV6-2/TRBV6-3 | TRBD2 | many | TGTGCCAGCAGTCCTCGGGAGGCCACAGATACGCAGTATTTT | CASSPREATDTQYF